The clone carrying this T cell receptor (beta chain) was seen a handful of times. These data belong to a study of blood T cell repertoires in COVID-19. CDR1 is LGHDT and CDR2 is YNNKEL in the germline V gene (reference sequence). Trimming took 0 bases from V and 3 from J, leaving 12 bases between them. This CDR3 is 15 amino acids long. Sequencing used immunoSEQ multiplex PCR; TCRdb keeps in-frame clones, though not all of them. The profile shows 150,000 to 200,000 clones, about four fifths of them singletons. The sequencing input was peripheral blood. The genes are TRBV3-1 (or the pseudogene TRBV3-2) and TRBJ2-7; maybe TRBD1 (5 bases). The TCR was taken from a woman in her 40s with COVID-19, enrolled during active disease. The CDR3 region is CASSQDQGRFYEQYF. As DNA, the CDR3 is TGTGCCAGCAGCCAAGATCAGGGCAGGTTCTACGAGCAGTACTTC.